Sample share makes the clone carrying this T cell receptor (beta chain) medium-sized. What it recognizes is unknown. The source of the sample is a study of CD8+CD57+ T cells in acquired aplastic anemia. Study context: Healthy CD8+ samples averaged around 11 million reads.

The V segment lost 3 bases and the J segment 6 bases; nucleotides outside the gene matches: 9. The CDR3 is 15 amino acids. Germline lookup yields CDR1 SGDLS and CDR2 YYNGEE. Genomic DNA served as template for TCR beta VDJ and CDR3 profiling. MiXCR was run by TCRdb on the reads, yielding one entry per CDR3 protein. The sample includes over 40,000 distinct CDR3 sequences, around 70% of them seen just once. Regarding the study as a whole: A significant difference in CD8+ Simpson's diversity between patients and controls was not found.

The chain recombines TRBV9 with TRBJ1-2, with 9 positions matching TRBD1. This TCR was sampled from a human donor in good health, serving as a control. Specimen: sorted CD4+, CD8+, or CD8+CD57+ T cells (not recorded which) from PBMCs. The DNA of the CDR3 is TGTGCCAGCAGCGCGCGGACAGGGGAGAACCATGGCTACACCTTC. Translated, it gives CASSARTGENHGYTF.